This T cell receptor (beta chain) derives from a study of blood T cell repertoires in COVID-19. As for the study in general: Spain, Italy and the United States supplied samples that represented acute and convalescent COVID-19. Sources were T cells, B-cell-depleted T cells, or PBMCs; the material itself was cDNA or gDNA.

The CDR3 has 13 residues. Germline V lookup: CDR1 SNHLY, CDR2 FYNNEI. V was clipped by 6 bases and J by 2 bases, with 10 bases between them. In the study's own analysis: Estimates of nucleated cell counts were drawn from the amplification of reference gene primers. Assay used: immunoSEQ multiplex PCR; TCRdb lists only in-frame clones, some missing. Clone size and the V and J calls come from that table; the DNA yielded D and trimming. The data contain about 91,000 clones, roughly 82% of them seen just once; the ten biggest clones take up around 7.2%. As for this clone: This same CDR3 is encoded by further DNA sequences in the sample.

This TCR was sampled from a man aged 50-60 years with active or convalescent COVID-19. The sample comprised peripheral blood. This chain uses TRBV2 with TRBJ1-2, with a weak D call TRBD1 (6 bases). Written as DNA, the CDR3 is TGTGCCAGCAGCGTTACAGGGAACTATGGCTACACCTTC. It codes for CASSVTGNYGYTF.